This TCR beta chain was sequenced in a study of T-cell reconstitution after alpha-beta-depleted transplantation in children. Comments on this clonotype: The antigen remains undetermined.

Findings and caveats of the study: Approximately two months post-transplant, alpha-beta T cells reportedly originated from several hundred expanded graft clones.

Preparation of the TCRbeta library involved a method that used unique molecular identifiers. One entry per CDR3 protein, called by TCRdb with MiXCR from the PCR reads. The table includes approximately 500,000 distinct CDR3 sequences, over 9.5% detected once. Germline V gene data show CDR1 as DFQATT and CDR2 as SNEGSKA (reference sequence). CDR3 length: 14 residues. Trimming stripped 3 bases from V and 3 bases from J, with 12 bases between. The rearrangement joins TRBV20-1 to TRBJ2-1; perhaps TRBD2 as D (6 bases). The sample consisted of PBMCs, taken before TCRalphabeta/CD19-depleted stem cell transplant. The sequence was collected from a child aged 2-15 years with inherited bone marrow failure, due to receive a stem cell transplant. DNA of the CDR3: TGCAGTGCTAGCGGGAGAGTGGACTACAATGAGCAGTTCTTC. The encoded protein is CSASGRVDYNEQFF.